This T cell receptor beta chain was found in a study of cytomegalovirus exposure and HLA in healthy donors. PCR involved 60 Vbeta and 13 Jbeta primers. TCRdb keeps only in-frame clones here, not all; method: immunoSEQ multiplex PCR. The listing contains more than 50,000 clones. Turning to this clone: Its antigen is not known.

Study observations and caveats: HLA allele associations emerged for roughly 17,000 TCR beta sequences in a later analysis, at 0.05 false discovery rate.

V lost 5 bases to trimming and J lost 5 bases, with 6 bases between them. From germline, CDR1 is SGHVS and CDR2 FQNEAQ. The CDR3 totals 11 residues. This chain joins TRBV7-8 and TRBJ2-5; D uncertain. The receptor comes from a woman aged 40-49 years in good health and CMV-seronegative. The sample consisted of PBMCs. CDR3 protein: CASSPMETQYF. CDR3 nucleotides: TGTGCCAGCAGCCCAATGGAGACCCAGTACTTC.